This TCR beta chain was obtained from a study of blood T cell repertoires in COVID-19. Study background: Both acute and convalescent COVID-19 samples were obtained from the United States, Italy and Spain. Nucleic acid was either cDNA or gDNA, and it came from T cells, B-cell-depleted T cells, or PBMCs.

The V gene end was trimmed by 3 bases and the J gene end by 3 bases; junction bases not matched to a gene: 2. There are 13 residues in the CDR3. Per the study methods: Scientists estimated how many nucleated cells there were by amplifying reference gene primers. Method: immunoSEQ multiplex PCR; TCRdb's copy keeps in-frame clones and lacks some. That table gives V, J and clone size, and the DNA gave D and trimming. The sample lists over 95,000 clones, 85% occurring once. Source material: peripheral blood. The receptor comes from a human donor in a cohort sampled during active COVID-19. The chain uses TRBV12-3 or TRBV12-4 and TRBJ2-7, with 7 bases aligning to TRBD1. The CDR3 bases are TGTGCCAGCAGTTTTACAGGGGACTACGAGCAGTACTTC. Translating gives CASSFTGDYEQYF.